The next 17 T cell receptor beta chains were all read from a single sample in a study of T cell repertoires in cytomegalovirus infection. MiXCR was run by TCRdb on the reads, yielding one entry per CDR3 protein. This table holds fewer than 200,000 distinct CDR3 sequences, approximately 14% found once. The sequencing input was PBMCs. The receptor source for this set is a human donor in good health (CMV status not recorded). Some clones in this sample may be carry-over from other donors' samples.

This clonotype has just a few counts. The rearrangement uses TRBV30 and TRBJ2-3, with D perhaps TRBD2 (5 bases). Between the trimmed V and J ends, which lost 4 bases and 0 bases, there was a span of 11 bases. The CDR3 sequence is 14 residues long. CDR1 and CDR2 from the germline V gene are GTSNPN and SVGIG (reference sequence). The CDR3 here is CAWKFGGSTDTQYF. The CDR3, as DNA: TGTGCCTGGAAGTTCGGCGGGAGCACAGATACGCAGTATTTT.

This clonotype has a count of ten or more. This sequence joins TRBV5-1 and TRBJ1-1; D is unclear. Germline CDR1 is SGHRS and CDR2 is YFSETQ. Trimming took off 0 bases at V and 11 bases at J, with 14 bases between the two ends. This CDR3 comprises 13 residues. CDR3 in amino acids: CASSLGAGGKAFF. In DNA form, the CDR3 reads TGCGCCAGCAGCTTGGGGGCCGGAGGAAAGGCTTTCTTT. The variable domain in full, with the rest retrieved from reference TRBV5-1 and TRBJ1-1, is KAGVTQTPRYLIKTRGQQVTLSCSPISGHRSVSWYQQTPGQGLQFLFEYFSETQRNKGNFPGRFSGRQFSNSRSEMNVSTLELGDSALYLCASSLGAGGKAFFGQGTRLTVV.

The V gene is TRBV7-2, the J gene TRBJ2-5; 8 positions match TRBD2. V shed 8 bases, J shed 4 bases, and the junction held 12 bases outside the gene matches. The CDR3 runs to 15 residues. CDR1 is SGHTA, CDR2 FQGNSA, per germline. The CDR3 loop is CASGWRAGARETQYF. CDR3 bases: TGTGCCAGCGGCTGGAGAGCGGGAGCACGAGAGACCCAGTACTTC.

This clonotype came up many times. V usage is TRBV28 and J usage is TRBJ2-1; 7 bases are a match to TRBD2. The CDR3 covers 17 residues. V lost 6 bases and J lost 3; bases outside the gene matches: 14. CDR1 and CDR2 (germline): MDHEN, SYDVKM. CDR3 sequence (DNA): TGTGCCAGCAGCCTTCCCCTGGGCGGGACTAACTACAATGAGCAGTTCTTC. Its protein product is CASSLPLGGTNYNEQFF.

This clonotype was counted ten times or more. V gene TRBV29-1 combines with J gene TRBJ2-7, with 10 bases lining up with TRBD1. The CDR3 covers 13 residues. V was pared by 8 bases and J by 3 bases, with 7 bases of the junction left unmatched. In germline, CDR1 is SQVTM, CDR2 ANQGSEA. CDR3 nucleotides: TGCAGCATTTCCCGGGACAGGGGCTACGAGCAGTACTTC. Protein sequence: CSISRDRGYEQYF.

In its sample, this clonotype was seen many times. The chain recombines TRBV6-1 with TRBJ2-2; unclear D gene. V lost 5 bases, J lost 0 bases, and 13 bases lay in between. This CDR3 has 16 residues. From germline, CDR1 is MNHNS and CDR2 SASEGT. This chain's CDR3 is CASSYSRFSNTGELFF. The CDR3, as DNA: TGTGCCAGCAGTTATTCAAGGTTCTCGAACACCGGGGAGCTGTTTTTT.

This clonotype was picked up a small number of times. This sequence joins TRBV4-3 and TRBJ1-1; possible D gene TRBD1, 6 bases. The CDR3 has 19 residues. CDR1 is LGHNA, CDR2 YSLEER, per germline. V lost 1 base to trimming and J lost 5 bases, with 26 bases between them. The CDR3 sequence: CASSQAVGGLGGGSTEAFF. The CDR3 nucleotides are TGCGCCAGCAGCCAAGCCGTAGGGGGATTGGGGGGTGGGAGTACTGAAGCTTTCTTT.

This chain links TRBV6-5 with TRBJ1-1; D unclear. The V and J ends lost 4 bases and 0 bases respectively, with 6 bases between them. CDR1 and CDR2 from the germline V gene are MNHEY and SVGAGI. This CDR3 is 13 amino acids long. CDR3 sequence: CASSSTLNTEAFF. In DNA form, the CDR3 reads TGTGCCAGCAGTTCGACATTGAACACTGAAGCTTTCTTT.

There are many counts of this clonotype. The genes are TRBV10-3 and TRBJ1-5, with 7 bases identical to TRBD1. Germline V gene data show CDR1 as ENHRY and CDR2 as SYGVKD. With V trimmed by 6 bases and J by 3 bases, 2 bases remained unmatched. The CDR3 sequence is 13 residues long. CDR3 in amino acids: CAIRTGTNQPQHF. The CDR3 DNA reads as TGTGCCATCAGGACAGGGACCAATCAGCCCCAGCATTTT.

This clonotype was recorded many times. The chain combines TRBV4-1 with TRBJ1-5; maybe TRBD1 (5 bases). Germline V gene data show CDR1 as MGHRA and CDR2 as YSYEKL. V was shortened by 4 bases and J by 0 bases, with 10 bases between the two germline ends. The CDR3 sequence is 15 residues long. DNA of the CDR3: TGCGCCAGCAGCCTTTGGGGGGATAGCAATCAGCCCCAGCATTTT. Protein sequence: CASSLWGDSNQPQHF.

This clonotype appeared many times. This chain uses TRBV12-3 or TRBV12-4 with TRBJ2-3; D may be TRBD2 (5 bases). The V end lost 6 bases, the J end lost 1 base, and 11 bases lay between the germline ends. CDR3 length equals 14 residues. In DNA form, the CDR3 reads TGTGCCAGCAGGCCGCCCGGGGGCACAGATACGCAGTATTTT. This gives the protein CASRPPGGTDTQYF.

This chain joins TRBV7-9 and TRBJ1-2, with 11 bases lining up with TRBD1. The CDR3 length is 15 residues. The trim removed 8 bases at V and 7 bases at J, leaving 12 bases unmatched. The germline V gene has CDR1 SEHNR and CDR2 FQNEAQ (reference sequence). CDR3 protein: CASRPPGQGARGYTF. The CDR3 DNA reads TGTGCCAGCCGCCCACCTGGACAGGGGGCTCGTGGCTACACCTTC.

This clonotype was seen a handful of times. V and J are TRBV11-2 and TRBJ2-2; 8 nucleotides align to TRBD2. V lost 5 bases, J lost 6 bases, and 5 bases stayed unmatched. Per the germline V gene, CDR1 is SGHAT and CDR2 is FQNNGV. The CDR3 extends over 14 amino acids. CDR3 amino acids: CASSPGGAAGELFF. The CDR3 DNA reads TGTGCCAGCAGCCCCGGGGGGGCCGCCGGGGAGCTGTTTTTT. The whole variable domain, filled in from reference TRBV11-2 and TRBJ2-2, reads EAGVAQSPRYKIIEKRQSVAFWCNPISGHATLYWYQQILGQGPKLLIQFQNNGVVDDSQLPKDRFSAERLKGVDSTLKIQPAKLEDSAVYLCASSPGGAAGELFFGEGSRLTVL.

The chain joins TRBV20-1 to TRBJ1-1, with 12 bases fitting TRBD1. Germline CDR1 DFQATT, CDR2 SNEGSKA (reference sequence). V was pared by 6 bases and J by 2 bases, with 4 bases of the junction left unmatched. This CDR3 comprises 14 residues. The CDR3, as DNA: TGCAGTGCGGGACAGGGGGCCGGTAACACTGAAGCTTTCTTT. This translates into CSAGQGAGNTEAFF.

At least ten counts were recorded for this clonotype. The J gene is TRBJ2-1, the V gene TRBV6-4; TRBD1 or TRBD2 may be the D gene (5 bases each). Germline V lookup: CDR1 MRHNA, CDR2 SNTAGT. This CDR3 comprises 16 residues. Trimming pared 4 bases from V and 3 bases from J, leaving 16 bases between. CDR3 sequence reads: CASSATRGADYNEQFF. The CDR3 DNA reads TGTGCCAGCAGTGCTACACGAGGGGCCGACTACAATGAGCAGTTCTTC.

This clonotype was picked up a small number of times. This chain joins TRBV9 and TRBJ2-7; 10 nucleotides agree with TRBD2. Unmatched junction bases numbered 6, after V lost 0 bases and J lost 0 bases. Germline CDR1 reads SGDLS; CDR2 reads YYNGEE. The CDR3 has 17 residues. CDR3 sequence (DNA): TGTGCCAGCAGCGTAGGAGCGGGAGGGTTGCGCTCCTACGAGCAGTACTTC. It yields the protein CASSVGAGGLRSYEQYF.

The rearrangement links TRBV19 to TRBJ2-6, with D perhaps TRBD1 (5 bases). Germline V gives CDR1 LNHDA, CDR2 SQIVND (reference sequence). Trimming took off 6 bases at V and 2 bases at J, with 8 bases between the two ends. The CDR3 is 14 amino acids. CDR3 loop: CASREQAGANVLTF. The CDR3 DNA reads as TGTGCCAGTAGGGAACAGGCTGGGGCCAACGTCCTGACTTTC.